This TCR beta chain was sequenced for a study of cytomegalovirus exposure and HLA in healthy donors. Whole-study results and caveats: Cytomegalovirus-associated TCR beta chains were listed, numbering some 150. Across HLA loci, a later analysis found differing TCR association rates, with DRB1 most and HLA-C fewest. CMV serostatus stood as the only immune exposure information on hand. One variant, a missense change in DCLRE1C, was linked in a later analysis to TCR beta V- and J-gene trimming.

Vbeta (60) and Jbeta (13) primers were used in the PCR. Using immunoSEQ multiplex PCR, the repertoire was profiled, and TCRdb retains in-frame clones only, with some absent. The sample includes roughly 110,000 clones, about 75% of them seen just once. The J segment lost 8 bases and the V segment lost 6 bases, leaving 11 bases of the junction unmatched. There are 14 residues in the CDR3. Germline V gene data show CDR1 as SNHLY and CDR2 as FYNNEI. To note about this clone: Its antigen is unidentified.

The sequenced sample was PBMCs. The sequence came from a male donor in good health and CMV-seropositive. V usage is TRBV2 and J usage is TRBJ2-3; 7 positions agree with TRBD2. CDR3 residues: CASSETSPPGTQYF. Here the CDR3 DNA reads TGTGCCAGCAGCGAGACTAGCCCACCTGGTACGCAGTATTTT.